This T cell receptor beta chain was sequenced during a study of control samples from healthy donors and cancer patients. The CDR3 sequence is 20 residues long. The assay was immunoSEQ multiplex PCR, and TCRdb's table has in-frame clones only and misses some. The data show 60,000 to 95,000 clones, around four fifths seen once. This clonotype was sampled from a man in his forties or fifties in good health. The sample comprised blood. V and J are TRBV21-1 and TRBJ1-4; no DNA check was done on the table's D call, TRBD1. TRBV21-1 counts as a pseudogene. The CDR3 DNA follows: TGTGCCAGCAGCACTGGGGACAGGGGGCGGGAAATCCTAACTAATGAAAAACTGTTTTTT. It codes for CASSTGDRGREILTNEKLFF.